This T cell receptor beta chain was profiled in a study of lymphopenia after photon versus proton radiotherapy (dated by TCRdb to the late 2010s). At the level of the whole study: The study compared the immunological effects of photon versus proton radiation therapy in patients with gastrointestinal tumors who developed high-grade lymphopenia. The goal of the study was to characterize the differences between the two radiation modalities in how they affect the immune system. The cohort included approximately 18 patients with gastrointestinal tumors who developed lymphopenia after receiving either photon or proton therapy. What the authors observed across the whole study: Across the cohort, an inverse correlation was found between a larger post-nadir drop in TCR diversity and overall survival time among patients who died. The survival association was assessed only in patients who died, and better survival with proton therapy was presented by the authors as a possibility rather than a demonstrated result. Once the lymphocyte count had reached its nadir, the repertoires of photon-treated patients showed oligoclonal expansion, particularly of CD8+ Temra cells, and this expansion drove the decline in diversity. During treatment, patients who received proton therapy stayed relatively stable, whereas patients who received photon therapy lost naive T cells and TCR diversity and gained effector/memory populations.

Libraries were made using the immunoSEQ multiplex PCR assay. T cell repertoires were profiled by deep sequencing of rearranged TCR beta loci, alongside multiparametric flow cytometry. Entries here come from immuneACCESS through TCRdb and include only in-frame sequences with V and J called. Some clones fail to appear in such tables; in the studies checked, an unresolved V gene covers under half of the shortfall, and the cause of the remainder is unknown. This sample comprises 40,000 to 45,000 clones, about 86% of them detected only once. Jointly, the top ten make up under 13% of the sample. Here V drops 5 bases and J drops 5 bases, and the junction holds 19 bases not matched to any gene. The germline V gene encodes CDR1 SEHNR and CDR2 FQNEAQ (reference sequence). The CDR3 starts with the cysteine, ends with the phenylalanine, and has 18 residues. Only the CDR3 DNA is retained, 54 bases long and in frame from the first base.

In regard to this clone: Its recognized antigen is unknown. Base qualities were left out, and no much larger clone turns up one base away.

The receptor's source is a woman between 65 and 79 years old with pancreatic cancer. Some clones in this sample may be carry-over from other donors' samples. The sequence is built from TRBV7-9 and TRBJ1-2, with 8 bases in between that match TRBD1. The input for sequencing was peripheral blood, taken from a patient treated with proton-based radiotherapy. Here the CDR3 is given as CASSPVDRVGQGAYGYTF. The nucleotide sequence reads TGTGCCAGCAGCCCGGTGGACAGGGTAGGGCAGGGCGCTTATGGCTACACCTTC.